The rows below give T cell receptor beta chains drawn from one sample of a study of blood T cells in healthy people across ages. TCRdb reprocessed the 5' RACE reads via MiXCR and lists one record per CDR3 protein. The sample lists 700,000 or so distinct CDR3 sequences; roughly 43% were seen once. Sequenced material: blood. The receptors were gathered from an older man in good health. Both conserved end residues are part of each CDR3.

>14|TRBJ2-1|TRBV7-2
CASSPDRGGNEQFF
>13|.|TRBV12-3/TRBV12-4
CASSRKEGSEQYF
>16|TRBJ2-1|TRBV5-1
CASSLVRLASYNEQFF
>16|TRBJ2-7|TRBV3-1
CASSQVLERGALEQYF
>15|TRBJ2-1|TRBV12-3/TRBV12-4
CASQTSGVAGGEQFF
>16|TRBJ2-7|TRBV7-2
CASSLAEGLAIVKQYF
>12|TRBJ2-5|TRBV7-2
CASSTTTGFQYF
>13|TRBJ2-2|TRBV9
CASSVGVPGELFF
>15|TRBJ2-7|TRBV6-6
CASSYKAGGTYEQYF
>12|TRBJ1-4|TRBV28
CAIKVQNEKLFF
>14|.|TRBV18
CASSPRGIGYEQYF
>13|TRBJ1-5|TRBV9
CASSGTSNQPQHF
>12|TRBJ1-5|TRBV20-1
CSLGGGAQPQHF
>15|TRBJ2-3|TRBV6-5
CASRGGGRGTDTQYF
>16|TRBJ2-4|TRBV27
CASSSQKSQAKNIQYF
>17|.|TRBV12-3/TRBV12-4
CASSFSMGDGRGCEQYF
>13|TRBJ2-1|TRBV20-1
CSAPLSGNNEQFF
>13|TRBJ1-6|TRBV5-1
CASSPAGVTPLHF
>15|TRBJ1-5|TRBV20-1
CSARDPDRPKQPQHF
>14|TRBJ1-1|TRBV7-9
CASSPQVRITEAFF
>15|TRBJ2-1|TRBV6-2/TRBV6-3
CASSYEAGGRYEQFF
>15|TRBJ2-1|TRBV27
CASSSGQGTGGEQFF
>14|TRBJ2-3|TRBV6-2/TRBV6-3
CASSYSGSTDTQYF
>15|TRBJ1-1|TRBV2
CASSAKGQGNTEAFF
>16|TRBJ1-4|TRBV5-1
CASSPNAAAFNEKLFF
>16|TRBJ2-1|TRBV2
CASRAEGGGLYNEQFF
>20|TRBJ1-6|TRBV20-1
CSAREQGRPPSTYSNSPLHF
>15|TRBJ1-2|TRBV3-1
CASSQTDRHNYGYTF
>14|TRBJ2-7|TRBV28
CASSERYQRSEQYF
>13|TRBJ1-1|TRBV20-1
CSAPSGGHTEAFF
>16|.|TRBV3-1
CASSQVETVMGNEQYF
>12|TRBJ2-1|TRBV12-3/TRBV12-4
CASSPTRTVQFF
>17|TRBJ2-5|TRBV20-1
CSARLGVGGGPQETQYF
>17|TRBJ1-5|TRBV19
CASSIVQGSSSYQPQHF
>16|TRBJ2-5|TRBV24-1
CATSVRDRAPLSAQYF
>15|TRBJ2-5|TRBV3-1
CASSQMTGLQETQYF
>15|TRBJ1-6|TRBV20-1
CSARTETGASSPLHF
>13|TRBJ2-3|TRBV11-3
CASSREAPDTQYF
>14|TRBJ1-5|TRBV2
CASSEYGVRQPQHF
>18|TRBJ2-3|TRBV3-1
CASSQETEREGRKDTQYF
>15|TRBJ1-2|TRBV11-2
CASSLDQVRNYGYTF
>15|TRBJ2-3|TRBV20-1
CSARDSSGSTDTQYF
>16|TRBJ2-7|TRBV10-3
CAISELGQGAIREQYF
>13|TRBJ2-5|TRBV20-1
CSALGTGEETQYF
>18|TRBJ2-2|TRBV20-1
CRARDPSGLAGDTGELFF
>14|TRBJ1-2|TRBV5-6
CASSLEGRHYGYTF
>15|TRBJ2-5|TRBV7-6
CASSPGTGSSQTQYF
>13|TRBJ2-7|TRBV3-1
CASSLGLGYEQYF
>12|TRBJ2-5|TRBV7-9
CASSLWQETQYF
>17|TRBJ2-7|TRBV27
CAGSPDRAGTGAYEQYF
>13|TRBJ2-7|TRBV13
CASSLGTSSEQYF
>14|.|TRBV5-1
CASSSLTGNNEQYF
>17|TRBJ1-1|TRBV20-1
CSASPGTGFRGGTEAFF
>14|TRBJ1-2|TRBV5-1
CASSSGQANYGYTF
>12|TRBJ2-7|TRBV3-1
CASSELANEQYF
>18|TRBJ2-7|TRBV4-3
CASSQLIRGDVEVYEQYF
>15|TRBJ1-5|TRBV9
CASSAAGAPNQPQHF
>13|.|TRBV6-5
CASSDEGRETQYF
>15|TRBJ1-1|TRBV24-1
CATSDPAAGNTEAFF
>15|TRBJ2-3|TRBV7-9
CASSSQASPTDTQYF